This T cell receptor (beta chain) was sequenced in a study of cytomegalovirus exposure and HLA in healthy donors. Study-level findings and limits: The authors enumerated some 160 TCR beta chains as linked to cytomegalovirus. In vitro testing confirmed a few CMV-associated chains as specific for CMV antigens.

Remarks on this clone: As yet, its antigen is unknown.

60 Vbeta and 13 Jbeta primers were used in PCR. Assay used: immunoSEQ multiplex PCR; TCRdb lists only in-frame clones, some missing. The data show under 150,000 clones, with approximately 80% seen just once and almost 2.5% held by the top ten. The length of the CDR3 is 14 residues. CDR1 MNHEY and CDR2 SVGAGI come from the germline V gene. Trimming removed 5 bases at V and 6 bases at J, with 15 bases between. This TCR came from a boy aged 2 to 9 in good health and CMV-seronegative. Material for sequencing was PBMCs. V gene TRBV6-5 combines with J gene TRBJ2-3; TRBD1 might be the D (5 bases). The CDR3 reads CASSEGSRVDTQYF. CDR3 DNA: TGTGCCAGCAGTGAAGGGTCCAGGGTGGATACGCAGTATTTT.